This T cell receptor beta chain was observed in a study of blood T cells in healthy people across ages. Study-level information: Template switching recovered approximately one barcoded beta molecule for every two T cells.

Concerning this clonotype: Its specificity is unknown. One end of the junction does not line up with germline, which may come from a read error.

The use of a sample-barcoded 5' primer and a J-beta primer mix characterized a second PCR of roughly 7 to 11 cycles. All cDNA molecules were each tagged by a template-switch adaptor with 12 random nucleotides. One entry per CDR3 protein results from TCRdb running MiXCR on the 5' RACE reads. The sample lists 550,000 to 600,000 distinct CDR3 sequences; approximately 27% were seen once. Study-level points and caveats: Across samples, TCR beta diversity tracked strongly with naive T cell percentage.

Germline values: CDR1 SGHTA, CDR2 FQGNSA. The CDR3 spans 18 residues. This TCR came from a woman in her 70s in good health. Input material: blood. The chain combines TRBV7-2 with TRBJ2-6; D remains ambiguous. The DNA of the CDR3 is TGTGCCGGCAGCTATAAAAGCCGCAGGAGCTCTGGGGCCAACGTCCTGACTTTC. Residues: CAGSYKSRRSSGANVLTF.